The 21 T cell receptor beta chains given below trace back to one sample, sequenced in a study of T-cell reconstitution after alpha-beta-depleted transplantation in children. For TCRbeta, the library was prepared with unique molecular identifiers. Each CDR3 protein is one row after TCRdb ran MiXCR on the PCR reads. The sample holds some 550,000 distinct CDR3 sequences; 23% are singletons and the top ten take roughly 15%. The specimen comprised PBMCs, mostly from graft donor cells, sampled 360 days after TCRalphabeta/CD19-depleted stem cell transplant. The receptors stem from a boy less than two years old who had a stem cell transplant for acute myeloid leukemia, so the T cells may come from the graft donor.

The V and J genes are TRBV4-3 and TRBJ2-7; no reliable D call. The germline V and J ends were trimmed by 0 bases and 5 bases, with 17 bases remaining between them. CDR3 size: 16 residues. The germline V gene has CDR1 LGHNA and CDR2 YSLEER. The CDR3 nucleotides are TGCGCCAGCAGCCAAGAACCCAGCCTAGTAAGCGACGAGCAGTACTTC. It specifies CASSQEPSLVSDEQYF.

The J gene is TRBJ2-1, the V gene TRBV30; no reliable D call. The V gene lost 0 bases and the J gene lost 9 bases, with 12 bases spanning the gap. This CDR3 spans 13 amino acids. Germline values: CDR1 GTSNPN, CDR2 SVGIG (reference sequence). CDR3 sequence reads: CAWSVRTSGEQFF. In DNA form, the CDR3 reads TGTGCCTGGAGTGTACGTACTTCTGGTGAGCAGTTCTTC.

The genes are TRBV15 and TRBJ1-1, with a possible D match to TRBD1 (5 bases). Looked up from germline, CDR1 is LNHNV and CDR2 is YYDKDF (reference sequence). This CDR3 region has 13 residues. V was trimmed by 7 bases and J by 7 bases, leaving 16 bases between them. The CDR3 sequence is CATTESGGGEAFF. The DNA of the CDR3 is TGTGCCACCACCGAGAGTGGGGGTGGTGAAGCTTTCTTT.

This clonotype has at least ten counts. V usage is TRBV5-1 and J usage is TRBJ1-6, with 7 positions matching TRBD1. Germline CDR1 is SGHRS and CDR2 is YFSETQ. With 2 bases clipped from V and 7 bases from J, the junction kept 9 bases outside the gene matches. This CDR3 has 16 residues. The CDR3 region is CASSFQGVEKNSPLHF. In nucleotides, the CDR3 is TGCGCCAGCAGCTTTCAGGGGGTCGAGAAAAATTCACCCCTCCACTTT.

The CDR3 DNA follows: TGTGCCAGCAGTCAGGGCCCCGGCAGGGTCCATTCCTACAATGAGCAGTTCTTC. It translates to CASSQGPGRVHSYNEQFF. The chain recombines TRBV27 with TRBJ2-1; the D gene is possibly TRBD1 (5 bases). CDR1 is MNHEY, CDR2 SMNVEV, per germline (reference sequence). Between the trimmed V and J ends, which lost 5 bases and 1 base, there was a span of 21 bases. The CDR3 extends over 18 amino acids.

In this sample, this clonotype turned up many times. This chain connects TRBV5-1 to TRBJ2-1; a possible D gene is TRBD2 (7 bases). Germline V CDR1 and CDR2: SGHRS, YFSETQ. The CDR3 contains 14 residues. The V and J ends lost 6 bases and 0 bases respectively, with 10 bases between them. Here the CDR3 reads CASTRGASYNEQFF. Written as DNA, the CDR3 is TGCGCCAGCACCCGGGGGGCCTCCTACAATGAGCAGTTCTTC.

This clonotype came up many times. This rearrangement joins TRBV12-3 or TRBV12-4 to TRBJ2-7; perhaps TRBD2 as D (5 bases). The CDR3 is 14 amino acids. V was shortened by 4 bases and J by 5 bases, with 15 bases between the two germline ends. The CDR3 reads CASSSIASSDEQYF. Written as DNA, the CDR3 is TGTGCCAGCAGTTCAATCGCTAGCTCTGACGAGCAGTACTTC.

The CDR3: CAISEQDTWGDEQFF. The CDR3 region has the DNA TGTGCCATCAGTGAGCAGGATACCTGGGGTGATGAGCAGTTCTTC. The rearrangement links TRBV10-3 to TRBJ2-1; no clear D. The CDR3 sequence is 15 residues long. With 2 bases removed from V and 8 bases from J, the gap between germline ends came to 16 bases. From germline, CDR1 is ENHRY and CDR2 SYGVKD.

Ten or more counts support this clonotype. The J gene is TRBJ1-1, the V gene TRBV29-1; unclear D gene. Trimming cost V 6 bases and J 3 bases, with 8 bases left between them. The CDR3 runs 11 residues. Per the germline V gene, CDR1 is SQVTM and CDR2 is ANQGSEA. The CDR3 spells CSVWIHTEAFF. In DNA, the CDR3 is TGCAGCGTCTGGATCCACACTGAAGCTTTCTTT. Based on the CDR3 plus reference TRBV29-1 and TRBJ1-1, the full variable domain is SAVISQKPSRDICQRGTSLTIQCQVDSQVTMMFWYRQQPGQSLTLIATANQGSEATYESGFVIDKFPISRPNLTFSTLTVSNMSPEDSSIYLCSVWIHTEAFFGQGTRLTVV.

This clonotype was seen at least ten times. The V call is TRBV20-1, the J call TRBJ1-6, with D possibly TRBD1 on 6 matching bases. The CDR3 totals 21 residues. Deletions cut 2 bases from V and 3 bases from J, with 29 bases between. Looked up from germline, CDR1 is DFQATT and CDR2 is SNEGSKA (reference sequence). CDR3 nucleotide sequence: TGCAGTGCTAGAAGGGTGTCGTACAAGGGCAGGGGCACAGGCTATAATTCACCCCTCCACTTT. Its protein product is CSARRVSYKGRGTGYNSPLHF.

The V and J genes are TRBV6-5 and TRBJ1-2; D is unresolved. The CDR3 has 16 amino acids. Trimming shortened V by 2 bases and J by 4 bases, and 17 bases separated the two germline ends. Germline CDR1 reads MNHEY; CDR2 reads SVGAGI. CDR3 sequence reads: CASSYGQAPEGYGYTF. DNA of the CDR3: TGTGCCAGCAGTTACGGGCAGGCCCCCGAAGGCTATGGCTACACCTTC.

This clonotype was seen at least ten times. This chain uses TRBV20-1 with TRBJ2-1; a possible D gene is TRBD2 (6 bases). This CDR3 spans 15 amino acids. The germline V gene encodes CDR1 DFQATT and CDR2 SNEGSKA (reference sequence). V was pared by 1 base and J by 4 bases, with 14 bases between. DNA for the CDR3: TGCAGTGCTAGAGCCCCGCGGGGACGATACAATGAGCAGTTCTTC. Translation: CSARAPRGRYNEQFF.

This chain links TRBV12-5 with TRBJ2-3; D call uncertain. The CDR3 is 12 residues long. V lost 5 bases and J lost 4, with 7 bases in between. Per the germline V gene, CDR1 is LGHNT and CDR2 is FRNRAP. The CDR3 nucleotides are TGTGCTAGTGGTGATGAAGCAGATACGCAGTATTTT. Protein: CASGDEADTQYF.

The chain carries TRBV7-3 and TRBJ1-1; D remains unclear. V was pared by 4 bases and J by 3 bases, with 9 bases between. Looked up from germline, CDR1 is SGHTA and CDR2 is FQGTGA. The CDR3 spans 13 residues. DNA of the CDR3: TGTGCCAGCAGCTCCCGGCCACACACTGAAGCTTTCTTT. It yields the protein CASSSRPHTEAFF.

This clonotype was seen many times. CDR3 loop: CSVPRQDNEQFF. The CDR3 DNA sequence: TGCAGTGTTCCTCGGCAGGACAATGAGCAGTTCTTC. V is TRBV20-1 and J is TRBJ2-1, with D hard to call. The CDR3 totals 12 residues. Trimming took off 7 bases at V and 5 bases at J, with 12 bases between the two ends. CDR1 and CDR2 from the germline V gene are DFQATT and SNEGSKA (reference sequence).

This clonotype was found many times. The chain combines TRBV6-1 with TRBJ1-1; no definite D call. Germline V gives CDR1 MNHNS, CDR2 SASEGT. Trimming removed 6 bases at V and 1 base at J, with 9 bases between. This CDR3 spans 13 amino acids. The CDR3 DNA follows: TGTGCCAGCAGACTCACACAGAACACTGAAGCTTTCTTT. Protein: CASRLTQNTEAFF.

This clonotype was counted between two and nine times. This chain uses TRBV18 with TRBJ2-7; D is possibly TRBD1 (5 bases). Germline assignment: CDR1 KGHSH and CDR2 LQKENI. The germline V and J ends were trimmed by 3 bases and 0 bases, with 12 bases remaining between them. CDR3 length equals 15 residues. The CDR3 here is CASSPSRQSSYEQYF. The DNA for the CDR3 is TGTGCCAGCTCACCCTCCCGACAGAGCTCCTACGAGCAGTACTTC.

The sample holds a few counts of this clonotype. This sequence joins TRBV27 and TRBJ2-6; 7 bases match TRBD1. Trimming cost V 4 bases and J 1 base; bases outside gene matches: 10. This CDR3 is built from 18 residues. CDR1 and CDR2 from the germline V gene are MNHEY and SMNVEV (reference sequence). CDR3 sequence (DNA): TGTGCCAGCAGTTGGACGACAGGGTTAATTTCTGGGGCCAACGTCCTGACTTTC. Translation: CASSWTTGLISGANVLTF.

This clonotype has a count of ten or more. The chain recombines TRBV29-1 with TRBJ2-5; 7 nucleotides line up with TRBD2. The CDR3 is made up of 13 amino acids. The germline V gene encodes CDR1 SQVTM and CDR2 ANQGSEA. CDR3 amino acids: CSALGSGEETQYF. As DNA, the CDR3 is TGCAGTGCATTGGGCAGCGGGGAAGAGACCCAGTACTTC.

This clonotype was observed at least ten times. The rearrangement uses TRBV5-1 and TRBJ2-5; D gene unclear. The CDR3 is 13 residues long. Germline V gives CDR1 SGHRS, CDR2 YFSETQ. V lost 0 bases to trimming and J lost 5 bases, with 8 bases between them. CDR3 sequence (DNA): TGCGCCAGCAGCTTGGGGGCTGTGGAGACCCAGTACTTC. Encoded protein: CASSLGAVETQYF.

The sample holds a few counts of this clonotype. The chain uses TRBV20-1 and TRBJ1-2, with 7 bases matching TRBD1. Per germline, CDR1 DFQATT and CDR2 SNEGSKA (reference sequence). This CDR3 is built from 11 residues. V lost 8 bases and J lost 8; bases outside the gene matches: 8. The CDR3 sequence is CSHDRVRGYTF. DNA for the CDR3: TGCAGTCACGACAGGGTGCGAGGCTACACCTTC.